This T cell receptor beta chain was captured in a study of cytomegalovirus exposure and HLA in healthy donors. Overall study findings and caveats: An analysis that came later showed most CMV-associated TCR beta chains appearing HLA-restricted. In vitro confirmation showed three CMV-associated chains to be CMV antigen specific. Later analysis demonstrated an association between a missense DCLRE1C variant and TCR beta V- and J-gene trimming.

Notes on this clone: Its antigen remains unidentified.

Germline values: CDR1 SNHLY, CDR2 FYNNEI. The CDR3 runs 14 residues. The ends were cut back, 5 bases at V and 2 bases at J, with 12 bases in the middle. A multiplex PCR was run with 60 Vbeta primers and 13 Jbeta primers. Libraries were prepared by immunoSEQ multiplex PCR; TCRdb keeps only in-frame clonotypes and omits some of them. The sample has some 120,000 clones; roughly 75% are singletons. V is TRBV2 and J is TRBJ1-1, with D possibly being TRBD1 (6 bases). Input material: PBMCs. The sequence derives from a female donor in good health and CMV-seronegative. The CDR3 DNA is TGTGCCAGCAGTCAGGTAGGGGGAAACACTGAAGCTTTCTTT. Protein product: CASSQVGGNTEAFF.